These T cell receptor beta chains were read from a single sample in a study of cytomegalovirus exposure and HLA in healthy donors. The table came from immunoSEQ multiplex PCR; TCRdb's copy has only in-frame clones and leaves some out. The sample lists 150,000 to 200,000 clones, around a tenth occurring once. Sequencing was carried out using PBMCs. These receptors were collected from a woman aged 25 to 39 in good health and CMV-seropositive. CDR3s include the opening cysteine and the closing phenylalanine or tryptophan. A D gene is named only where the DNA matches it firmly. Only part of the rows carry a size: once, few, many, or a class if the clone is expanded.

cdr3_aa cdr3_nt j_call d_call clone_size v_call
CASSFGGRNSNEQFF TGTGCCAGCAGCTTTGGCGGGAGGAACTCGAATGAGCAGTTCTTC TRBJ2-1 TRBD2 few TRBV11-2
CASSEPGNTIYF TGCGCCAGCAGTGAGCCTGGAAACACCATATATTTT TRBJ1-3 - - TRBV5-1
CASSASGSGEQFF TGCGCCAGCAGCGCTAGCGGGAGCGGAGAGCAGTTCTTC TRBJ2-1 TRBD2 few TRBV5-1
CASSLSGRRTDTQYF TGCGCCAGCAGCCTTAGCGGGAGGCGGACAGATACGCAGTATTTT TRBJ2-3 TRBD2 - TRBV4-1
CASSELGGKGEQYF TGCGCCAGCAGTGAATTGGGGGGTAAGGGCGAGCAGTACTTC TRBJ2-7 - - TRBV10-1
CASSYDSTPLSYNEQFF TGTGCCAGCAGCTACGACTCCACGCCCCTCTCCTACAATGAGCAGTTCTTC TRBJ2-1 - - TRBV7-9
CASSEGASGRGETQYF TGTGCCAGCAGCGAGGGGGCTAGCGGGAGGGGAGAGACCCAGTACTTC TRBJ2-5 TRBD2 - TRBV5-5
CASSPLGGGIKETQYF TGTGCCAGCAGCCCGTTGGGGGGAGGTATTAAAGAGACCCAGTACTTC TRBJ2-5 - few TRBV7-2
CASGLEGADTQYF TGTGCCAGTGGACTAGAGGGGGCAGATACGCAGTATTTT TRBJ2-3 - - TRBV2
CASSLDGLAYNEQFF TGCGCCAGCAGCTTGGACGGACTAGCATACAATGAGCAGTTCTTC TRBJ2-1 TRBD2 few TRBV5-1
CSVGEDWQFF TGCAGCGTTGGGGAGGACTGGCAGTTCTTC TRBJ2-1 - few TRBV29-1
CARSLASARLREFGYTF TGTGCCAGAAGCTTGGCATCGGCGAGACTCAGGGAATTTGGCTACACCTTC TRBJ1-2 - few TRBV5-3
CASSVSWNEQFF TGTGCCAGCAGCGTTAGTTGGAATGAGCAGTTCTTC TRBJ2-1 - few TRBV5-6
CASSLFAGPRDEAFF TGTGCCAGCAGTTTATTTGCGGGGCCAAGGGATGAAGCTTTCTTT TRBJ1-1 - - TRBV27
CASSLGTAGGPSSYEQYF TGTGCCAGCAGCTTAGGGACAGCGGGAGGGCCGAGTTCCTACGAGCAGTACTTC TRBJ2-7 TRBD2 few TRBV11-3
CASRNTNRAGANVLTF TGTGCCAGTAGGAATACAAACAGGGCTGGGGCCAACGTCCTGACTTTC TRBJ2-6 - few TRBV19
CASSQALGGNTEAFF TGCGCCAGCAGCCAAGCTCTGGGGGGGAACACTGAAGCTTTCTTT TRBJ1-1 - few TRBV4-1
CASSLETAGAIGELFF TGCGCCAGCAGCTTGGAAACAGCGGGAGCTATCGGGGAGCTGTTTTTT TRBJ2-2 TRBD2 few TRBV5-1
CASSGPPHRADQPQHF TGTGCCAGCAGTGGGCCCCCCCACAGGGCCGATCAGCCCCAGCATTTT TRBJ1-5 - - TRBV6-1
CASSLAREQNTQYF TGTGCCAGCAGCTTAGCCCGGGAGCAAAATACGCAGTATTTT TRBJ2-3 - - TRBV7-2